Following are 21 T cell receptor beta chains from one sample sequenced in a study of cytomegalovirus exposure and HLA in healthy donors. Amplification used 60 Vbeta primers and 13 Jbeta primers. The data were produced by immunoSEQ multiplex PCR, yet TCRdb's version contains in-frame clones alone and is incomplete. This sample has over 130,000 clones, with 82% found just once. Source material: PBMCs. The receptors were sampled from a male donor in good health and CMV-seronegative.

This chain connects TRBV30 to TRBJ2-2, with D perhaps TRBD2 (5 bases). There are 13 residues in the CDR3. Germline assignment: CDR1 GTSNPN and CDR2 SVGIG (reference sequence). Trimming removed 5 bases from V and 1 base from J, with 8 bases in between. CDR3 protein: CAWSSGNTGELFF. For the CDR3, the DNA is TGTGCCTGGTCAAGCGGGAACACCGGGGAGCTGTTTTTT.

This clone was picked up a small number of times. The chain joins TRBV21-1 to TRBJ2-1; the tabulated D call, TRBD1, remains unverified against the DNA. TRBV21-1 is marked as a pseudogene. The CDR3 covers 11 residues. CDR3 amino acids: CASSKDSCPLF. CDR3 nucleotides: TGTGCCAGCAGCAAAGACAGTTGTCCGCTCTTC.

The chain is built from TRBV4-3 and TRBJ1-3; no clear D gene. V was shortened by 0 bases and J by 3 bases, with 9 bases between the two germline ends. Germline loops: CDR1 LGHNA, CDR2 YSLEER. CDR3 size: 15 residues. The CDR3 DNA sequence: TGCGCCAGCAGCCAAGACAGGACTAGTGGAAACACCATATATTTT. Translating it yields CASSQDRTSGNTIYF.

The chain employs TRBV6-1 and TRBJ2-5, with 7 nucleotides matching TRBD1. V gave up 8 bases and J gave up 2 bases; unmatched junction bases: 5. Germline V CDR1 and CDR2: MNHNS, SASEGT. The CDR3 has 13 residues. The CDR3 DNA reads as TGTGCCAGCCCCCGGGACAGTCAAGAGACCCAGTACTTC. Translating gives CASPRDSQETQYF.

This chain connects TRBV10-3 to TRBJ2-5; D gene unclear. Germline-derived CDR1 and CDR2 are ENHRY and SYGVKD. Trimming took 5 bases from V and 1 from J, leaving 11 bases between them. The CDR3 loop spans 14 amino acids. DNA of the CDR3: TGTGCCATCAGTCCCACGGGTGGCCAAGAGACCCAGTACTTC. It yields the protein CAISPTGGQETQYF.

The V call is TRBV10-2, the J call TRBJ2-1, with 10 nucleotides matching TRBD2. Germline lookup yields CDR1 WSHSY and CDR2 SAAADI. CDR3 length: 15 residues. V shed 10 bases, J shed 4 bases, and the junction held 10 bases outside the gene matches. The CDR3 reads CATPLGLAAYNEQFF. For the CDR3, the DNA is TGCGCCACTCCTCTAGGACTAGCGGCGTACAATGAGCAGTTCTTC.

The chain employs TRBV7-3 and TRBJ2-5; 15 bases fit TRBD2. Per the germline V gene, CDR1 is SGHTA and CDR2 is FQGTGA. J was trimmed by 4 bases and V by 2 bases; bases with no gene match: 11. The CDR3 runs to 19 residues. In DNA, the CDR3 is TGTGCCAGCAGCTTAGGAGGACTAGCGGGAGGGGTTGGTCGAGAGACCCAGTACTTC. This encodes CASSLGGLAGGVGRETQYF.

This clone turned up a few times. V gene TRBV18 combines with J gene TRBJ2-1, with D maybe TRBD1 (5 bases). The CDR3 runs to 15 residues. Between the trimmed V and J ends, which lost 3 bases and 4 bases, there was a span of 13 bases. Germline loops: CDR1 KGHSH, CDR2 LQKENI. In nucleotides, the CDR3 is TGTGCCAGCTCACCGGGAACAGGATATTACAATGAGCAGTTCTTC. It yields the protein CASSPGTGYYNEQFF.

V usage is TRBV6-5 and J usage is TRBJ2-2; no clear D gene. V lost 4 bases and J 6 bases, leaving 6 bases between the germline ends. Germline CDR1 is MNHEY and CDR2 is SVGAGI. The CDR3 contains 12 residues. CDR3 in amino acids: CASSFRSGELFF. The CDR3 bases are TGTGCCAGCAGTTTCAGGTCCGGGGAGCTGTTTTTT.

This clone was observed a few times. The chain combines TRBV5-6 with TRBJ1-1, with TRBD1 as a possible D gene (5 bases). V lost 4 bases, J lost 5 bases, and 18 bases lay in between. CDR3 length: 15 amino acids. CDR1 and CDR2 from the germline V gene are SGHDT and YYEEEE. CDR3 nucleotide sequence: TGTGCCAGCAGCCAATTTAGCGGGACCGAGACTGAAGCTTTCTTT. This sequence encodes CASSQFSGTETEAFF.

This chain's CDR3 is CASSLALAGEGNEQFF. Here the CDR3 DNA reads TGCGCCAGCAGCTTGGCGCTAGCGGGAGAAGGCAATGAGCAGTTCTTC. The chain uses TRBV5-1 and TRBJ2-1, with 10 nucleotides matching TRBD2. V lost 0 bases and J lost 6; bases outside the gene matches: 6. The CDR3 runs 16 residues. From germline, CDR1 is SGHRS and CDR2 YFSETQ.

This clone was observed a handful of times. CDR3 in amino acids: CASSVIASGRGEQFF. In nucleotides, the CDR3 is TGTGCCAGCAGCGTTATCGCTAGCGGGAGGGGTGAGCAGTTCTTC. The rearrangement joins TRBV9 to TRBJ2-1; the match to TRBD2 covers 12 bases. Germline CDR1 SGDLS, CDR2 YYNGEE. The V and J ends lost 2 bases and 9 bases, in that order; junction bases with no gene match: 6. CDR3 length: 15 residues.

As for this clone: At the DNA level, this CDR3 is encoded by other sequences in the same sample as well. CDR3 sequence reads: CASSDSAGGNNEQFF. In nucleotides, the CDR3 is TGTGCCAGCAGTGACTCAGCGGGAGGGAACAATGAGCAGTTCTTC. V gene TRBV6-4 combines with J gene TRBJ2-1, with TRBD2 identical over 10 bases. With V trimmed by 0 bases and J by 5 bases, 1 base remained unmatched. Germline CDR1 and CDR2: MRHNA and SNTAGT. The CDR3 spans 15 residues.

This chain uses TRBV6-5 with TRBJ2-1; a weak D match, TRBD2 (5 bases). The ends were cut back, 6 bases at V and 0 bases at J, with 12 bases in the middle. Germline V gene sequence: CDR1 MNHEY, CDR2 SVGAGI. The CDR3 contains 15 residues. CDR3 bases: TGTGCCAGCAGGGAGGCCAGGACCTCCTACAATGAGCAGTTCTTC. Its protein is CASREARTSYNEQFF.

This clone has just one count. V is TRBV5-4 and J is TRBJ1-1; TRBD1 matches 11 bases. CDR3 length equals 18 residues. CDR1 and CDR2 from the germline V gene are SGHNT and YYREEE (reference sequence). Unmatched junction bases numbered 15, after V lost 4 bases and J lost 4 bases. The CDR3 nucleotides read TGTGCCAGCAGCAGTCGGGACAGGGGGTTCGCTGCTCTCACTGAAGCTTTCTTT. It translates to CASSSRDRGFAALTEAFF.

The chain joins TRBV5-6 to TRBJ2-1; D possibly corresponds to TRBD2 (6 bases). Germline CDR1 reads SGHDT; CDR2 reads YYEEEE. The CDR3 totals 16 residues. V was trimmed by 1 base and J by 1 base, leaving 12 bases between them. This chain's CDR3 is CASSLSGGASYNEQFF. The CDR3 region has the DNA TGTGCCAGCAGCTTGAGCGGCGGGGCGTCCTACAATGAGCAGTTCTTC.

The CDR3 region is CASSDRGYEQYF. CDR3 nucleotide sequence: TGTGCCAGCTCGGACAGGGGCTACGAGCAGTACTTC. This sequence joins TRBV18 and TRBJ2-7; 9 nucleotides line up with TRBD1. The J segment lost 3 bases and the V segment lost 6 bases, leaving 0 bases of the junction unmatched. The CDR3 is made up of 12 amino acids. CDR1 KGHSH and CDR2 LQKENI come from the germline V gene.

The chain uses TRBV11-2 and TRBJ2-5; D not certain. The CDR3 is 15 residues long. The V gene lost 5 bases and the J gene lost 1 base, with 14 bases spanning the gap. Germline V gene sequence: CDR1 SGHAT, CDR2 FQNNGV. The CDR3: CASSLYRRGQETQYF. In nucleotides, the CDR3 is TGTGCCAGCAGCCTCTACCGGCGAGGCCAAGAGACCCAGTACTTC.

This chain uses TRBV18 with TRBJ1-1; D not certain. Germline V gene lookup returns CDR1 KGHSH and CDR2 LQKENI. V was pared by 3 bases and J by 0 bases, with 8 bases between. The CDR3 sequence is 14 residues long. The CDR3 DNA reads as TGTGCCAGCTCACCCCCCCCGTTGAACACTGAAGCTTTCTTT. Protein sequence: CASSPPPLNTEAFF.

The rearrangement joins TRBV7-4 to TRBJ2-5; 7 bases are a match to TRBD1. The CDR3 runs to 15 residues. V shed 5 bases, J shed 2 bases, and the junction held 8 bases outside the gene matches. Germline CDR1 is SGHVT and CDR2 is SQSDAQ. CDR3 amino acids: CASSRPGGRQETQYF. CDR3 DNA: TGTGCCAGCAGCCGTCCAGGGGGAAGGCAAGAGACCCAGTACTTC. The whole variable domain, filled in from reference TRBV7-4 and TRBJ2-5, reads GAGVSQSPRYKVAKRGRDVALRCDSISGHVTLYWYRQTLGQGSEVLTYSQSDAQRDKSGRPSGRFSAERPERSVSTLKIQRTEQGDSAVYLCASSRPGGRQETQYFGPGTRLLVL.

The rearrangement uses TRBV27 and TRBJ2-7, with D possibly being TRBD1 (6 bases). Germline V gives CDR1 MNHEY, CDR2 SMNVEV (reference sequence). V lost 6 bases and J 0 bases, leaving 12 bases between the germline ends. The CDR3 runs to 14 residues. CDR3 region: CASSHQQGSYEQYF. The CDR3 bases are TGTGCCAGCAGCCACCAACAGGGCTCCTACGAGCAGTACTTC.